This T cell receptor (beta chain) was identified during a study of blood T cell dynamics during melanoma immunotherapy. Time point indicated: week 3, after first cycle of checkpoint inhibitor. CDR1 and CDR2 (germline): MDHEN, SYDVKM. The CDR3 extends over 15 amino acids. Trimming cost V 4 bases and J 7 bases, with 17 bases left between them. Profiled with immunoSEQ multiplex PCR; TCRdb holds only in-frame clones, not every one. The sample holds approximately 11,000 clones, approximately 89% seen once. The genes are TRBV28 and TRBJ1-5; no definite D call. This sample comprised blood, obtained from a patient treated with checkpoint blockade. The clonotype comes from a human donor with melanoma. CDR3 protein: CASSSPSKGWQPQHF. CDR3 coding DNA: TGTGCCAGCAGTTCCCCTTCAAAGGGTTGGCAGCCCCAGCATTTT.